The 27 T cell receptor beta chains listed next were all sequenced from one sample in a study of T cell changes during pregnancy in multiple sclerosis. TCRdb's table, derived via immunoSEQ multiplex PCR, lists solely in-frame clones and lacks some. This table holds tens of thousands of clones, over 85% found once. Material: peripheral blood, obtained in the second trimester of pregnancy. The receptors were sampled from a female donor with multiple sclerosis, enrolled in a pregnancy study.

In this sample, this clone turned up once. This chain uses TRBV11-3 with TRBJ2-1; TRBD2 agrees at 13 bases. This CDR3 region has 15 residues. Trimming took 4 bases from V and 7 from J; bases not matched to a gene: 4. Germline V CDR1 and CDR2: SGHNT, YENEEA. The chain's CDR3 is CASSSSTSGGNEQFF. In DNA, the CDR3 is TGTGCCAGCAGCTCGTCGACTAGCGGGGGGAATGAGCAGTTCTTC.

V usage is TRBV14 and J usage is TRBJ2-1, with 7 bases aligning to TRBD2. Germline CDR1 SGHDN, CDR2 FVKESK. The CDR3 is 16 amino acids. Trimming took 5 bases from V and 6 from J; bases not matched to a gene: 13. The CDR3 is CASSTLSGAFLNEQFF. In DNA, the CDR3 is TGTGCCAGCAGCACCTTGAGCGGGGCTTTCCTCAATGAGCAGTTCTTC.

The V call is TRBV30, the J call TRBJ1-3, with D perhaps matching TRBD1 (6 bases). V was shortened by 8 bases and J by 0 bases, with 14 bases between the two germline ends. Germline CDR1 GTSNPN, CDR2 SVGIG (reference sequence). There are 14 residues in the CDR3. The CDR3 sequence: CARGAGSSGNTIYF. The CDR3 nucleotides read TGTGCCCGGGGGGCAGGGAGCTCTGGAAACACCATATATTTT.

J is TRBJ2-3 and V is TRBV5-1; D gene unclear. The CDR3 consists of 13 residues. V was cut by 1 base and J by 5 bases, with 8 bases left in between. CDR1 is SGHRS, CDR2 YFSETQ, per germline. The CDR3 protein is CASSLLARDTQYF. In DNA, the CDR3 is TGCGCCAGCAGCTTGTTAGCTAGAGATACGCAGTATTTT.

The chain joins TRBV4-3 to TRBJ2-2, with 7 nucleotides matching TRBD1. The CDR3 length is 15 residues. The V gene end was trimmed by 4 bases and the J gene end by 13 bases; junction bases not matched to a gene: 15. The germline CDR1 and CDR2 sequences are LGHNA and YSLEER. This CDR3 is CASSLLRPGQIRLFF. In nucleotides, the CDR3 is TGCGCCAGCAGCCTTCTCCGCCCGGGACAGATTAGGCTGTTTTTT.

The chain combines TRBV30 with TRBJ1-1; 7 bases line up with TRBD1. This CDR3 is 16 amino acids long. After removal of 4 bases from V and 0 bases from J, the junction contained 11 bases not matched to a gene. The germline CDR1 and CDR2 sequences are GTSNPN and SVGIG (reference sequence). The CDR3 loop is CAWKQGRVGMNTEAFF. The CDR3 region has the DNA TGTGCCTGGAAACAGGGGAGAGTAGGCATGAACACTGAAGCTTTCTTT.

The chain uses TRBV7-3 and TRBJ2-3; D not resolved. The CDR3 is 13 amino acids. Trimming left V 2 bases short and J 6 bases short, with 9 bases between. Germline lookup yields CDR1 SGHTA and CDR2 FQGTGA. The CDR3 protein is CASSLLHGDTQYF. In DNA, the CDR3 is TGTGCCAGCAGCTTACTCCACGGGGATACGCAGTATTTT.

The chain is built from TRBV30 and TRBJ1-1; D unclear. Germline lookup yields CDR1 GTSNPN and CDR2 SVGIG (reference sequence). The CDR3 contains 12 residues. V lost 1 base and J lost 1, with 4 bases in between. CDR3 sequence: CAWSAGNTEAFF. Here the CDR3 DNA reads TGTGCCTGGAGTGCAGGGAACACTGAAGCTTTCTTT. The whole variable domain, filled in from reference TRBV30 and TRBJ1-1, reads SQTIHQWPATLVQPVGSPLSLECTVEGTSNPNLYWYRQAAGRGLQLLFYSVGIGQISSEVPQNLSASRPQDRQFILSSKKLLLSDSGFYLCAWSAGNTEAFFGQGTRLTVV.

CDR3 in DNA: TGTGCCAGCAGCCAATATGGACTAGCGGGAGGAGAGCAGTACTTC. Protein sequence: CASSQYGLAGGEQYF. V is TRBV14 and J is TRBJ2-7, with 14 positions matching TRBD2. Losses at the gene ends were 2 bases for V and 7 bases for J; bases not matched to a gene: 4. CDR1 and CDR2 (germline): SGHDN, FVKESK. The CDR3 covers 15 residues. The complete variable domain, with remaining parts taken from reference TRBV14 and TRBJ2-7, reads EAGVTQFPSHSVIEKGQTVTLRCDPISGHDNLYWYRRVMGKEIKFLLHFVKESKQDESGMPNNRFLAERTGGTYSTLKVQPAELEDSGVYFCASSQYGLAGGEQYFGPGTRLTVT.

CDR3 sequence: CASSPGASGETQYF. CDR3 DNA: TGTGCCAGCAGCCCGGGGGCTAGCGGAGAGACCCAGTACTTC. The chain has TRBV7-2 and TRBJ2-5; the D gene is possibly TRBD2 (7 bases). The germline CDR1 and CDR2 sequences are SGHTA and FQGNSA. V was shortened by 5 bases and J by 4 bases, with 14 bases between the two germline ends. The CDR3 is made up of 14 amino acids.

The V call is TRBV7-2, the J call TRBJ1-1, with 7 bases that match TRBD1. The CDR3 contains 15 residues. V lost 7 bases to trimming and J lost 1 base; unmatched junction nucleotides: 9. Per germline, CDR1 SGHTA and CDR2 FQGNSA. This CDR3 is CASTQDRPANTEAFF. The DNA for the CDR3 is TGTGCCAGCACTCAGGACAGGCCTGCGAACACTGAAGCTTTCTTT.

The rearrangement uses TRBV18 and TRBJ2-1; the D gene is possibly TRBD2 (5 bases). V was pared by 3 bases and J by 9 bases, with 9 bases between. The CDR3 covers 12 residues. Germline V gives CDR1 KGHSH, CDR2 LQKENI. As DNA, the CDR3 is TGTGCCAGCTCACCGACAAGCGGTGAGCAGTTCTTC. Amino acids: CASSPTSGEQFF.

This chain connects TRBV4-3 to TRBJ2-3; D gene ambiguous. This CDR3 spans 15 amino acids. Germline lookup yields CDR1 LGHNA and CDR2 YSLEER. The germline V and J ends were trimmed by 1 base and 0 bases, with 8 bases remaining between them. The CDR3 DNA follows: TGCGCCAGCAGCCAAGCTGGCTTCAGCACAGATACGCAGTATTTT. Its translation is CASSQAGFSTDTQYF.

Only one count was recorded for this clone. The chain recombines TRBV19 with TRBJ1-3, with TRBD1 matching 7 bases. CDR3 size: 15 residues. CDR1 is LNHDA and CDR2 is SQIVND in the germline V gene (reference sequence). After removal of 4 bases from V and 2 bases from J, the junction contained 5 bases not matched to a gene. The CDR3 sequence: CASSRQGFAGNTIYF. The DNA of the CDR3 is TGTGCCAGTAGTAGACAGGGTTTTGCTGGAAACACCATATATTTT.

V usage is TRBV27 and J usage is TRBJ2-7, with TRBD2 matching 7 bases. The length of the CDR3 is 13 residues. The trim removed 5 bases at V and 3 bases at J, leaving 4 bases unmatched. The germline CDR1 and CDR2 sequences are MNHEY and SMNVEV (reference sequence). The chain's CDR3 is CASSATSDYEQYF. CDR3 nucleotide sequence: TGTGCCAGCAGTGCAACTAGCGACTACGAGCAGTACTTC.

The chain employs TRBV6-6 and TRBJ1-1, with 10 bases identical to TRBD1. V lost 5 bases, J lost 5 bases, and 11 bases stayed unmatched. Germline V CDR1 and CDR2: MNHNY, SVGAGI (reference sequence). The CDR3 is 16 amino acids. The CDR3 DNA is TGTGCCAGCAGTCAACCATCCGGGACAGGGGTTACTGAAGCTTTCTTT. This encodes CASSQPSGTGVTEAFF.

On this clone itself: Other nucleotide sequences in the sample specify the same CDR3. The chain carries TRBV6-5 and TRBJ2-7; maybe TRBD2 (6 bases). V was pared by 6 bases and J by 4 bases, with 13 bases between. CDR1 MNHEY and CDR2 SVGAGI come from the germline V gene. The CDR3 has 13 residues. The CDR3: CASRRTGEYEQYF. CDR3 nucleotide sequence: TGTGCCAGCAGACGGACGGGGGAGTACGAGCAGTACTTC.

DNA of the CDR3: TGTGCCAGCAGAGCACAGGGAAATAGCAATCAGCCCCAGCATTTT. Its translation: CASRAQGNSNQPQHF. V and J are TRBV2 and TRBJ1-5; perhaps TRBD1 as D (6 bases). The V gene lost 6 bases and the J gene lost 0 bases, with 12 bases spanning the gap. Germline V gene lookup returns CDR1 SNHLY and CDR2 FYNNEI. This CDR3 is 15 amino acids long.

This chain connects TRBV14 to TRBJ2-2; TRBD2 matches at 9 bases. This CDR3 has 20 amino acids. Germline CDR1 is SGHDN and CDR2 is FVKESK. The V gene end was trimmed by 5 bases and the J gene end by 0 bases; junction bases not matched to a gene: 16. CDR3 sequence (DNA): TGTGCCAGCAGCTTTGATCTCAGAGCGGGAGGCTTCGCGAACACCGGGGAGCTGTTTTTT. The encoded protein is CASSFDLRAGGFANTGELFF.

The chain employs TRBV9 and TRBJ1-2, with D possibly being TRBD1 (6 bases). The germline V gene encodes CDR1 SGDLS and CDR2 YYNGEE. V was shortened by 0 bases and J by 4 bases, with 7 bases between the two germline ends. This CDR3 is 13 amino acids long. The chain's CDR3 is CASSVGGGYGYTF. The CDR3 nucleotides read TGTGCCAGCAGCGTAGGAGGGGGCTATGGCTACACCTTC.

The chain links TRBV20-1 to TRBJ2-1; D gene unclear. The germline gives CDR1 DFQATT, CDR2 SNEGSKA (reference sequence). The CDR3 is 10 residues long. The V end was cut by 1 base, the J end by 9 bases, with 4 bases between. The CDR3 region has the DNA TGCAGTGCTAGAGCGTCTGAGCAGTTCTTC. This sequence encodes CSARASEQFF.

As regards this clone: At one boundary the junction diverges from the germline segment, which might be a read error. This chain links TRBV20-1 with TRBJ2-1; possibly TRBD1 for D (5 bases). The CDR3 covers 11 residues. Germline assignment: CDR1 DFQATT and CDR2 SNEGSKA (reference sequence). The CDR3 reads CSARVARERVF. CDR3 sequence (DNA): TGCAGTGCTAGAGTCGCCAGGGAAAGGGTCTTC.

This clone appeared a few times. The chain links TRBV5-6 to TRBJ2-7, with D possibly matching TRBD1 (6 bases). The V gene lost 1 base and the J gene lost 5 bases, with 10 bases spanning the gap. This CDR3 spans 13 amino acids. Germline V CDR1 and CDR2: SGHDT, YYEEEE. CDR3 nucleotide sequence: TGTGCCAGCAGCTTGACAGGGATCAACGAGCAGTACTTC. It codes for CASSLTGINEQYF.

The chain has TRBV19 and TRBJ1-2, with 8 bases that match TRBD1. The CDR3 loop spans 13 amino acids. V lost 10 bases and J lost 2; bases outside the gene matches: 6. Germline V gene sequence: CDR1 LNHDA, CDR2 SQIVND (reference sequence). As DNA, the CDR3 is TGTGCCACCGCGGACAGGGTCAACTATGGCTACACCTTC. Protein product: CATADRVNYGYTF.

CDR3 DNA: TGTGCCAGCATCGAGGATCGCAATCAGCCCCAGCATTTT. Protein sequence: CASIEDRNQPQHF. The rearrangement joins TRBV2 to TRBJ1-5; D gene unclear. The V gene lost 7 bases and the J gene lost 2 bases, with 9 bases spanning the gap. The CDR3 consists of 13 residues. Germline-derived CDR1 and CDR2 are SNHLY and FYNNEI.

The CDR3 spells CASSNRGGYEQYF. The CDR3 coding sequence is TGTGCCAGCAGCAACAGGGGAGGTTACGAGCAGTACTTC. The V gene is TRBV28, the J gene TRBJ2-7; maybe TRBD1 (7 bases). Trimming took 6 bases from V and 4 from J, leaving 13 bases between them. The germline gives CDR1 MDHEN, CDR2 SYDVKM. This CDR3 region has 13 residues.

This chain connects TRBV4-2 to TRBJ2-6; D gene uncertain. V was shortened by 0 bases and J by 0 bases, with 3 bases between the two germline ends. CDR1 is LGHNA, CDR2 YNFKEQ, per germline. This CDR3 comprises 15 residues. The chain's CDR3 is CASSQDSSGANVLTF. CDR3 in DNA: TGTGCCAGCAGCCAAGACAGCTCTGGGGCCAACGTCCTGACTTTC.